This section outlines one T cell receptor beta chain sequence together with its context. Its antigen is not known. The repertoire was sequenced with immunoSEQ multiplex PCR; TCRdb's copy has only in-frame clones and lacks some. The table lists about 110,000 clones, 70% to 90% of them singletons. The record originates from a study of cytomegalovirus exposure and HLA in healthy donors. CDR1 and CDR2 from the germline V gene are LNHNV and YYDKDF (reference sequence). The V gene lost 0 bases and the J gene lost 1 base, with 9 bases spanning the gap. The length of the CDR3 is 15 residues. Study-wide results and caveats: According to the study, 160 or so TCR beta chains were cytomegalovirus-associated. The majority of TCR sequences were rare, yet some public TCRs appeared in many donors.

The clonotype was recovered from a woman aged 18-29 years in good health and CMV-seronegative. The sequenced sample consisted of PBMCs. V gene TRBV15 combines with J gene TRBJ1-1; tentatively, D is TRBD1 (6 bases). This chain's CDR3 is CATSRDQGPNTEAFF. Here the CDR3 DNA reads TGTGCCACCAGCAGAGATCAGGGGCCGAACACTGAAGCTTTCTTT.